This T cell receptor (beta chain) is drawn from a study of blood T cell repertoires in COVID-19. At the level of the study: COVID-19 samples, acute and convalescent, were from the United States, Italy and Spain.

There are 13 residues in the CDR3. V dropped 7 bases and J dropped 0 bases, with 7 bases sitting between them. The germline V gene has CDR1 SNHLY and CDR2 FYNNEI. TCRdb's table, derived via immunoSEQ multiplex PCR, lists solely in-frame clones and lacks some. This sample has hundreds of thousands of clones, with around 81% found just once. The origin of this receptor is a young man with acute COVID-19. The chain is built from TRBV2 and TRBJ1-5; D is possibly TRBD1 (5 bases). The material sequenced was PBMCs or T cells enriched from blood (not recorded which). The CDR3 DNA reads TGTGCCAGCAAGGGGTCTAGCAATCAGCCCCAGCATTTT. It specifies CASKGSSNQPQHF.